The clone carrying this TCR beta chain was seen at least ten times. Its antigen is not known. This entry belongs to a study of identical twins. Overall study results and limits: Cross-sectional statistical analysis, not tracking of the same donors, underpinned the conclusions.

Germline V gene data show CDR1 as MNHNS and CDR2 as SASEGT. This CDR3 contains 15 residues. V lost 6 bases to trimming and J lost 7 bases, with 19 bases between them. MiXCR was run by TCRdb on the 5' RACE reads, yielding one entry per CDR3 protein. Of some 590,000 distinct CDR3 sequences in the sample, roughly 9.9% were seen once. The same sample was also studied in work on yellow fever vaccine responses in identical twins.

The receptor was isolated from a woman aged 18-30 years in good health. The chain carries TRBV6-1 and TRBJ2-1; tentatively, D is TRBD2 (6 bases). The source material was PBMCs. CDR3 nucleotides: TGTGCCAGCAGACCCTGGGACTCCACGGGAAATGAGCAGTTCTTC. Its translation is CASRPWDSTGNEQFF.